Shown below are 25 T cell receptor beta chains from a single sample sequenced in a study of blood T cell repertoires in COVID-19. TCRdb's table, derived via immunoSEQ multiplex PCR, lists solely in-frame clones and lacks some. The sample lists roughly 70,000 clones, 90% occurring once. Input material: peripheral blood. These TCRs come from a man aged 50 to 59 with acute or convalescent COVID-19.

V is TRBV9 and J is TRBJ1-1, with D possibly TRBD1 on 6 matching bases. The V and J ends lost 2 bases and 3 bases respectively, with 14 bases between them. Looked up from germline, CDR1 is SGDLS and CDR2 is YYNGEE. This CDR3 is built from 15 residues. CDR3 sequence reads: CASSVNQGGDTEAFF. The CDR3, as DNA: TGTGCCAGCAGCGTGAACCAAGGGGGGGACACTGAAGCTTTCTTT.

The chain links TRBV3-1 (or the pseudogene TRBV3-2) to TRBJ2-1; 8 bases match TRBD2. After removal of 5 bases from V and 5 bases from J, the junction contained 8 bases not matched to a gene. Germline loops: CDR1 LGHDT, CDR2 YNNKEL (reference sequence). The CDR3 has 15 amino acids. The CDR3 DNA reads as TGTGCCAGCAGCTACGGGACTAGTCTTGACAATGAGCAGTTCTTC. Its translation: CASSYGTSLDNEQFF.

The V and J genes are TRBV4-1 and TRBJ2-1; weak D call: TRBD2 (6 bases). The germline CDR1 and CDR2 sequences are MGHRA and YSYEKL. Trimming stripped 0 bases from V and 2 bases from J, with 23 bases between. The CDR3 runs 20 residues. The CDR3 nucleotides read TGCGCCAGCAGCCAAGATTGGGAGCTACTCGTTTGGGGGGCCTACAATGAGCAGTTCTTC. This gives the protein CASSQDWELLVWGAYNEQFF.

The chain is built from TRBV6-6 and TRBJ2-1, with 7 bases matching TRBD1. The CDR3 extends over 13 amino acids. Germline-derived CDR1 and CDR2 are MNHNY and SVGAGI (reference sequence). Trimming cost V 4 bases and J 7 bases; bases outside gene matches: 4. The CDR3: CASSSTGVNEQFF. CDR3 nucleotides: TGTGCCAGCAGTTCCACAGGGGTGAATGAGCAGTTCTTC.

The genes are TRBV18 and TRBJ2-7, with 7 bases identical to TRBD2. V lost 6 bases, J lost 7 bases, and 6 bases stayed unmatched. This CDR3 comprises 12 residues. CDR1 KGHSH and CDR2 LQKENI come from the germline V gene. The CDR3, as DNA: TGTGCCAGCTCGCCCGGAGCGGGGGAGCAGTACTTC. Translation gives CASSPGAGEQYF.

This rearrangement joins TRBV7-2 to TRBJ2-7, with TRBD2 matching 11 bases. The CDR3 is made up of 16 amino acids. J gave up 4 bases and V 5 bases, and 10 bases lay outside the gene matches. CDR1 and CDR2 from the germline V gene are SGHTA and FQGNSA. The DNA for the CDR3 is TGTGCCAGCAGCAGGGGTGTCGCTAGCGGGGGGTACGAGCAGTACGTC. Translating gives CASSRGVASGGYEQYV.

V usage is TRBV4-1 and J usage is TRBJ1-3; a weak D match, TRBD1 (6 bases). The length of the CDR3 is 19 residues. The germline CDR1 and CDR2 sequences are MGHRA and YSYEKL. The V end lost 2 bases, the J end lost 2 bases, and 22 bases lay between the germline ends. The CDR3 region is CASSQPSGVRGGAGNTIYF. CDR3 in DNA: TGCGCCAGCAGCCAACCATCGGGCGTTCGCGGGGGCGCTGGAAACACCATATATTTT.

This chain uses TRBV11-2 with TRBJ1-6; TRBD1 is a possible D gene (5 bases). This CDR3 comprises 14 residues. Trimming removed 4 bases from V and 10 bases from J, with 14 bases in between. Germline V lookup: CDR1 SGHAT, CDR2 FQNNGV. The CDR3 nucleotides read TGTGCCAGCAGCTCGTATCAGGGTAGATCACCCCTCCACTTT. This sequence encodes CASSSYQGRSPLHF.

The CDR3 bases are TGTGCCTGGAGTGTATGGGGTGGGACTACCCAAGAGACCCAGTACTTC. It translates to CAWSVWGGTTQETQYF. The chain is built from TRBV30 and TRBJ2-5, with 7 bases aligning to TRBD2. J gave up 1 base and V 0 bases, and 8 bases lay outside the gene matches. Germline CDR1 and CDR2: GTSNPN and SVGIG (reference sequence). This CDR3 comprises 16 residues. Variable domain in full (rest from reference TRBV30 and TRBJ2-5): SQTIHQWPATLVQPVGSPLSLECTVEGTSNPNLYWYRQAAGRGLQLLFYSVGIGQISSEVPQNLSASRPQDRQFILSSKKLLLSDSGFYLCAWSVWGGTTQETQYFGPGTRLLVL.

This clone was counted a single time. The rearrangement joins TRBV6-5 to TRBJ1-4; TRBD1 aligns across 7 bases. Germline trimming cut 6 bases from V and 6 bases from J; bases unmatched to any gene: 10. Looked up from germline, CDR1 is MNHEY and CDR2 is SVGAGI. The CDR3 length is 15 residues. The CDR3 coding sequence is TGTGCCAGCAGCCTATCACAGGGGTCGGATGAAAAACTGTTTTTT. Its translation: CASSLSQGSDEKLFF.

The count of this clone is one. The chain links TRBV6-5 to TRBJ2-7, with 7 bases identical to TRBD1. Looked up from germline, CDR1 is MNHEY and CDR2 is SVGAGI. The CDR3 totals 12 residues. Trimming removed 11 bases from V and 0 bases from J; junction bases left unmatched: 4. For the CDR3, the DNA is TGTGCCTCGCAGGGGGACTCCTACGAGCAGTACTTC. Its translation is CASQGDSYEQYF.

The rearrangement links TRBV5-1 to TRBJ2-3; TRBD2 matches at 9 bases. Germline assignment: CDR1 SGHRS and CDR2 YFSETQ. After removal of 0 bases from V and 0 bases from J, the junction contained 5 bases not matched to a gene. The CDR3 runs 17 residues. The CDR3 region is CASSLGVAGDSTDTQYF. The CDR3 nucleotides read TGCGCCAGCAGCTTGGGAGTAGCGGGAGACAGCACAGATACGCAGTATTTT.

The V gene is TRBV7-2, the J gene TRBJ2-5, with D perhaps matching TRBD2 (7 bases). The CDR3 runs to 15 residues. Germline V CDR1 and CDR2: SGHTA, FQGNSA. V was cut by 5 bases and J by 3 bases, with 16 bases left in between. CDR3 residues: CASSPRRGREETQYF. The CDR3 DNA is TGTGCCAGCAGCCCCAGGCGGGGGCGTGAAGAGACCCAGTACTTC.

The chain is built from TRBV7-3 and TRBJ2-1; D remains unclear. The CDR3 has 14 residues. Per germline, CDR1 SGHTA and CDR2 FQGTGA. Between the trimmed V and J ends, which lost 7 bases and 2 bases, there was a span of 12 bases. As DNA, the CDR3 is TGTGCCAGCAAGAGAGGCGGCACCTACAATGAGCAGTTCTTC. Translated, it gives CASKRGGTYNEQFF.

The genes are TRBV4-1 and TRBJ2-5; 10 bases are shared with TRBD2. Germline loops: CDR1 MGHRA, CDR2 YSYEKL. V shed 1 base, J shed 3 bases, and the junction held 5 bases outside the gene matches. The length of the CDR3 is 16 residues. Here the CDR3 reads CASSQGPLAGEETQYF. The CDR3 nucleotides read TGCGCCAGCAGCCAAGGGCCGCTAGCGGGGGAAGAGACCCAGTACTTC.

This clone was counted only a few times. The rearrangement links TRBV19 to TRBJ1-2, with D possibly TRBD1 on 6 matching bases. CDR1 LNHDA and CDR2 SQIVND come from the germline V gene (reference sequence). This CDR3 has 13 amino acids. The ends were cut back, 6 bases at V and 0 bases at J, with 8 bases in the middle. CDR3 nucleotide sequence: TGTGCCAGTAGCGGACAGCCTAACTATGGCTACACCTTC. Protein product: CASSGQPNYGYTF.

This clone has a handful of counts. The CDR3 DNA reads TGTGCCAGCAGCGTTAGTTCGGGGGGCACTGAAGCTTTCTTT. Amino acids: CASSVSSGGTEAFF. The J gene is TRBJ1-1, the V gene TRBV9; tentatively, D is TRBD1 (5 bases). Germline V CDR1 and CDR2: SGDLS, YYNGEE. Trimming left V 2 bases short and J 4 bases short, with 12 bases between. This CDR3 has 14 amino acids.

The genes are TRBV2 and TRBJ1-5; D is undetermined. Germline V CDR1 and CDR2: SNHLY, FYNNEI. Trimming left V 2 bases short and J 4 bases short, with 6 bases between. CDR3 length: 13 amino acids. The CDR3 reads CASSEFRNQPQHF. The CDR3 DNA sequence: TGTGCCAGCAGTGAATTTCGGAATCAGCCCCAGCATTTT.

The chain uses TRBV2 and TRBJ1-5; the D gene is possibly TRBD1 (5 bases). V lost 6 bases and J lost 0, with 12 bases in between. In germline, CDR1 is SNHLY, CDR2 FYNNEI. CDR3 size: 15 residues. CDR3 in amino acids: CASRPTGYSNQPQHF. In DNA, the CDR3 is TGTGCCAGCAGACCCACAGGTTATAGCAATCAGCCCCAGCATTTT.

The V gene is TRBV7-9, the J gene TRBJ1-2; TRBD1 is a possible D gene (6 bases). In germline, CDR1 is SEHNR, CDR2 FQNEAQ (reference sequence). This CDR3 is 13 amino acids long. Trimming took 1 base from V and 5 from J, leaving 8 bases between them. For the CDR3, the DNA is TGTGCCAGCAGCTTAGGTCAGGGGTATGGCTACACCTTC. It specifies CASSLGQGYGYTF.

V is TRBV29-1 and J is TRBJ2-7; TRBD2 aligns across 7 bases. This CDR3 is built from 13 residues. Germline CDR1 SQVTM, CDR2 ANQGSEA. V lost 5 bases and J lost 3; bases outside the gene matches: 7. The DNA for the CDR3 is TGCAGCGTTCTGGGCGGGAGCAGCTACGAGCAGTACTTC. Residues: CSVLGGSSYEQYF.

This sequence joins TRBV7-3 and TRBJ2-2; 8 bases align to TRBD2. Germline V gives CDR1 SGHTA, CDR2 FQGTGA. V shed 1 base and J 0 bases; nucleotides not matched to a gene: 7. The CDR3 runs 18 residues. CDR3: CASSLNSPGLANTGELFF. CDR3 sequence (DNA): TGTGCCAGCAGCTTAAACTCTCCGGGACTAGCGAACACCGGGGAGCTGTTTTTT. Full variable domain (outside the CDR3, taken from reference TRBV7-3 and TRBJ2-2): GAGVSQTPSNKVTEKGKYVELRCDPISGHTALYWYRQSLGQGPEFLIYFQGTGAADDSGLPNDRFFAVRPEGSVSTLKIQRTERGDSAVYLCASSLNSPGLANTGELFFGEGSRLTVL.

The chain combines TRBV28 with TRBJ1-1; D gene unclear. Germline CDR1 is MDHEN and CDR2 is SYDVKM. There are 13 residues in the CDR3. Trimming pared 1 base from V and 3 bases from J, leaving 6 bases between. Written as DNA, the CDR3 is TGTGCCAGCAGTTTATTAATAGACACTGAAGCTTTCTTT. It yields the protein CASSLLIDTEAFF.

A few counts support this clone. The chain has TRBV7-9 and TRBJ1-6, with a possible D match to TRBD1 (5 bases). The germline V and J ends were trimmed by 3 bases and 5 bases, with 8 bases remaining between them. Germline V lookup: CDR1 SEHNR, CDR2 FQNEAQ (reference sequence). There are 14 residues in the CDR3. CDR3 DNA sequence: TGTGCCAGCAGCTTCTCGACAGATAATTCACCCCTCCACTTT. It specifies CASSFSTDNSPLHF. Filled out from reference TRBV7-9 and TRBJ1-6, the complete variable domain reads DTGVSQNPRHKITKRGQNVTFRCDPISEHNRLYWYRQTLGQGPEFLTYFQNEAQLEKSRLLSDRFSAERPKGSFSTLEIQRTEQGDSAMYLCASSFSTDNSPLHFGNGTRLTVT.

The chain joins TRBV11-2 to TRBJ1-3; D call uncertain. Germline values: CDR1 SGHAT, CDR2 FQNNGV. This CDR3 spans 17 amino acids. V lost 1 base and J 0 bases, leaving 13 bases between the germline ends. The CDR3 nucleotides are TGTGCCAGCAGCTTAGTCAGGACTTCTATCTCTGGAAACACCATATATTTT. This codes for CASSLVRTSISGNTIYF.